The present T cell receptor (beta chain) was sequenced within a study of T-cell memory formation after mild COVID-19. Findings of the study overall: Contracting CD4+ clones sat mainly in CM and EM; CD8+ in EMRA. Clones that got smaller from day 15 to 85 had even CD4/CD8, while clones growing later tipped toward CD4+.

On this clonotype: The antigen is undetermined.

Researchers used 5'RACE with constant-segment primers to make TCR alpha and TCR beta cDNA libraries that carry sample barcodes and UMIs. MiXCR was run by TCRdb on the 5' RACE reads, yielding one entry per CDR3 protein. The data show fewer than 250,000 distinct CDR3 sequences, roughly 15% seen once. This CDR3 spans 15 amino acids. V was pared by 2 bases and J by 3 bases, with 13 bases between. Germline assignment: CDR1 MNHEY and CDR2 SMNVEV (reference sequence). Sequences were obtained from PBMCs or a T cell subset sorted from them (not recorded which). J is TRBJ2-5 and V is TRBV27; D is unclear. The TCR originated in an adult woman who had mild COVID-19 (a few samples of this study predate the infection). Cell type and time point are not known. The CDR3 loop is CASSLNPLPKETQYF. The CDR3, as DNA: TGTGCCAGCAGTTTAAATCCCCTCCCCAAAGAGACCCAGTACTTC.